This T cell receptor (beta chain) emerged from a study of immune heterogeneity within non-small cell lung tumors. Findings and limits, study-wide: Each patient largely had their own distinct set of high-frequency T-cell receptor beta clonotypes. Recurrence of the same dominant CDR3 beta clonotypes was seen across tumor sites within a patient, and site-unique high-frequency clones were present alongside them. Local T-cell repertoire clonality was correlated with local tumor mutational burden, and the correlation was positive. It was moderate in strength but statistically significant (R 0.3 to 0.35).

Per sample, around 0.65 ug of bulk tumor genomic DNA was the template used. Far-apart biopsies, several per primary tumor, were taken during surgery. These patients got curative surgery after being newly diagnosed with untreated non-small cell lung cancer. Samples were obtained from newly diagnosed non-small cell lung cancer patients who were having surgery with curative intent. Multiplex PCR employing 32 V and 13 J primers generated amplicons of the TCR beta CDR3. Via MiXCR, TCRdb re-called the multiplex PCR reads, giving one row per CDR3 protein. The data show 4,000 to 5,000 distinct CDR3 sequences, 33% seen once. Trimming took off 3 bases at V and 2 bases at J, with 5 bases between the two ends. The CDR3 has 12 residues. Germline V gene sequence: CDR1 SEHNR, CDR2 FQNEAQ (reference sequence). A note on this clonotype: Its antigen is unidentified.

The sequence derives from a woman in her 50s with non-small cell lung cancer. Specimen: lung tumor tissue. The chain recombines TRBV7-9 with TRBJ2-7; no clear D. The CDR3: CASSLRTYEQYF. The DNA of the CDR3 is TGTGCCAGCAGCTTGCGGACCTACGAGCAGTACTTC. Full variable domain (remainder filled in from reference TRBV7-9 and TRBJ2-7): DTGVSQNPRHKITKRGQNVTFRCDPISEHNRLYWYRQTLGQGPEFLTYFQNEAQLEKSRLLSDRFSAERPKGSFSTLEIQRTEQGDSAMYLCASSLRTYEQYFGPGTRLTVT.